Below are 9 T cell receptor beta chains sequenced from a single sample in a study of Tregs in tolerant kidney transplant recipients (dated by TCRdb to the late 2010s). Receptor amplification or capture employed the immunoSEQ multiplex PCR assay. What TCRdb holds here is the immuneACCESS table cut down to in-frame rearrangements. Part of the clones is not present; checked against another copy, under half of the missing clones reflect an unresolved V gene, and the others are unexplained. Present in this sample are about 94,000 clones, over 85% of which were seen just once. Jointly, the top ten make up approximately 0.5% of the sample. Read against the paper, the sample's time point label means: blood sample drawn before combined kidney and bone marrow transplant. The sample here was CD4+ T cells from blood, taken before the transplant. These receptors were collected from a human donor who received a combined kidney and bone marrow transplant.

The J gene is TRBJ1-3, the V gene TRBV2, with D tentatively TRBD1 (5 bases). V was pared by 0 bases and J by 0 bases, with 12 bases between. Germline V gene sequence: CDR1 SNHLY, CDR2 FYNNEI. The CDR3 is 17 residues long. CDR3 DNA: TGTGCCAGCAGTGAAGCGCCGGGGGGTTACTCTGGAAACACCATATATTTT. Its protein is CASSEAPGGYSGNTIYF.

The CDR3 DNA reads as TGCGCCAGCAGCCAAGCGGTACAGCCCCCTCCCTACGAGCAGTACTTC. Its protein product is CASSQAVQPPPYEQYF. The V call is TRBV4-1, the J call TRBJ2-7; D not certain. Germline V gives CDR1 MGHRA, CDR2 YSYEKL. The CDR3 covers 16 residues. Deletions cut 1 base from V and 2 bases from J, with 15 bases between.

Concerning this clone: One end of the junction varies from germline; a read error may be responsible. The V and J genes are TRBV11-3 and TRBJ1-4; 7 bases match TRBD1. The CDR3 sequence is 16 residues long. Germline V gene lookup returns CDR1 SGHNT and CDR2 YENEEA. The CDR3 is CTSSSIGATGDEKLFF. CDR3 coding DNA: TGTACCAGCAGCTCTATTGGAGCCACAGGGGACGAAAAACTGTTTTTT.

V and J are TRBV2 and TRBJ2-7, with 10 bases aligning to TRBD1. Per the germline V gene, CDR1 is SNHLY and CDR2 is FYNNEI. The CDR3 covers 12 residues. The V gene end was trimmed by 6 bases and the J gene end by 6 bases; junction bases not matched to a gene: 2. The CDR3 DNA follows: TGTGCCAGCAGGCGACAGGGGGCCGAGCAGTACTTC. Protein sequence: CASRRQGAEQYF.

The chain employs TRBV18 and TRBJ1-1, with D hard to call. The V end was cut by 4 bases, the J end by 6 bases, with 18 bases between. Germline CDR1 KGHSH, CDR2 LQKENI. The length of the CDR3 is 15 residues. CDR3 DNA sequence: TGTGCCAGCTCACTCCTCAGGAATGTAGTCGCTGAAGCTTTCTTT. Its protein is CASSLLRNVVAEAFF.

The V gene is TRBV4-1, the J gene TRBJ1-1; D call uncertain. The CDR3 has 16 amino acids. Germline V gene lookup returns CDR1 MGHRA and CDR2 YSYEKL. Trimming pared 1 base from V and 5 bases from J, leaving 17 bases between. As DNA, the CDR3 is TGCGCCAGCAGCCAAGCTGACCGTTGGGGAGAAACTGAAGCTTTCTTT. Its protein product is CASSQADRWGETEAFF.

The V gene is TRBV7-8, the J gene TRBJ2-1, with a possible D match to TRBD2 (6 bases). Germline V gene sequence: CDR1 SGHVS, CDR2 FQNEAQ. This CDR3 has 15 amino acids. V dropped 1 base and J dropped 8 bases, with 15 bases sitting between them. In DNA form, the CDR3 reads TGTGCCAGCAGCTTAGTTCGCCGGGAGTCCCATGAGCAGTTCTTC. It translates to CASSLVRRESHEQFF.

V usage is TRBV25-1 and J usage is TRBJ2-2; 9 positions match TRBD1. In germline, CDR1 is MGHDK, CDR2 SYGVNS. This CDR3 region has 18 residues. Trimming took 0 bases from V and 1 from J; bases not matched to a gene: 6. Here the CDR3 DNA reads TGTGCCAGCAGTGAATATATTGGGACAGGGCTGAACACCGGGGAGCTGTTTTTT. Its protein product is CASSEYIGTGLNTGELFF.

This chain connects TRBV7-9 to TRBJ1-4, with TRBD1 matching over 8 bases. The trim removed 6 bases at V and 5 bases at J, leaving 8 bases unmatched. Germline CDR1 and CDR2: SEHNR and FQNEAQ (reference sequence). The CDR3 runs 15 residues. This CDR3 reads CASSPGTGPNEKLFF. The CDR3 DNA is TGTGCCAGCAGTCCTGGGACAGGCCCAAATGAAAAACTGTTTTTT.